The 22 T cell receptor delta chains below come from one sample, sequenced in a study of gammadelta T cells in human blood. TCRdb re-analyzed the RT-PCR reads via CATT. The top ten hold about a third of the sample, which has about a thousand delta-chain clones, around 30% seen once. The sequenced material came from Vgamma9Vdelta2 gamma-delta T cells from adult blood. These receptors were obtained from a human donor.

As concerns this clone: A far larger clone is just one base off, so this is likely a read error. Other DNA sequences in the same sample also yield this CDR3. V usage is TRDV2 and J usage is TRDJ3, with 8 bases matching TRDD3. No J gene was available from TCRdb, and it was assigned here by a germline match of the DNA. Germline CDR1 reads GEAIGNYY; CDR2 reads EKD. The trim removed 1 base at V and 0 bases at J, leaving 7 bases unmatched. This CDR3 comprises 19 residues. In DNA, the CDR3 is TGTGCCTGTGACACTGCCAGCCTGGGGGACTCCTGGGACACCCGACAGATGTTTTTC. This sequence encodes CACDTASLGDSWDTRQMFF.

This clone was seen a few times. TCRdb attributes to this sequence the protein of a much larger clone, which differs from the DNA translation at residue 4; a read error is likely, and the protein displayed is translated from the DNA. The V gene is TRDV2, the J gene TRDJ1; TRDD3 is a possible D gene (6 bases). The CDR3 length is 16 residues. Germline CDR1 reads GEAIGNYY; CDR2 reads EKD. The CDR3 bases are TGTGCCTGTGGCACCGTAGGGGGGACCTACACCGATAAACTCATCTTT. This codes for CACGTVGGTYTDKLIF.

This clone is termed large (0.1 to 1%). V usage is TRDV2 and J usage is TRDJ1, with TRDD3 identical over 12 bases. Germline loops: CDR1 GEAIGNYY, CDR2 EKD. Trimming cost V 2 bases and J 0 bases; bases outside gene matches: 12. CDR3 length equals 19 residues. CDR3 in amino acids: CACDKLSELGDTNTDKLIF. CDR3 DNA sequence: TGTGCCTGTGACAAACTGTCGGAACTGGGGGATACAAACACCGATAAACTCATCTTT.

On this clone: A far larger clone lies a single base away; this is likely a read error. This chain joins TRDV2 and TRDJ1; D gene uncertain. The J gene was not available in TCRdb and was assigned here by matching the DNA to germline segments. Germline V CDR1 and CDR2: GEAIGNYY, EKD. The CDR3 consists of 12 residues. CDR3 nucleotide sequence: TGTGCCTGCGACACTGAGAGGGATAAACTCATCTTT. It translates to CACDTERDKLIF.

This clone was counted between two and nine times. A much larger clone lies one base from this, so it may be a read error. The chain uses TRDV2 and TRDJ1, with 8 bases identical to TRDD3. Because TCRdb records no J gene, it was assigned here through a match of the DNA to germline. This CDR3 comprises 17 residues. Looked up from germline, CDR1 is GEAIGNYY and CDR2 is EKD. The V and J ends lost 2 bases and 5 bases, in that order; junction bases with no gene match: 15. The CDR3 sequence is CACDIAGGKKYADKLIF. In nucleotides, the CDR3 is TGTGCCTGTGACATTGCTGGGGGAAAGAAGTATGCTGATAAACTCATCTTT.

Notes on this clone: A far bigger clonotype differs at one base, so this is likely a read error. The chain recombines TRDV2 with TRDJ3, with TRDD3 identical over 7 bases. The J gene was not available in TCRdb and was assigned here by matching the DNA to germline segments. V lost 1 base, J lost 1 base, and 6 bases stayed unmatched. This CDR3 comprises 18 residues. The germline gives CDR1 GEAIGNYY, CDR2 EKD. The CDR3 region has the DNA TGTGCCTGTGACACGGGATACTCTACGTCCTGGGACACCCGACAGATGTTTTTC. It yields the protein CACDTGYSTSWDTRQMFF.

About this clone itself: A clone one base away is much larger, so this may be a read error. The chain links TRDV2 to TRDJ1; D is perhaps TRDD3 (5 bases). Trimming pared 2 bases from V and 0 bases from J, leaving 12 bases between. Germline V CDR1 and CDR2: GEAIGNYY, EKD. The CDR3 runs 15 residues. CDR3 sequence: CACDRMGSYTDKLIF. CDR3 DNA: TGTGCCTGTGACAGAATGGGGTCTTACACCGATAAACTCATCTTT.

Points on this clone: This may be a read error, as it is one base from a much larger clone. This chain uses TRDV2 with TRDJ1; the match to TRDD3 covers 10 bases. The J gene, left out of TCRdb, was set here by checking the DNA against germline. The CDR3 covers 18 residues. Germline V CDR1 and CDR2: GEAIGNYY, EKD. In nucleotides, the CDR3 is TGTGCCTGTGACGCCGTCGGGACTGGGGGATTCTACACTGATAAACTCATCTTT. This gives the protein CACDAVGTGGFYTDKLIF.

In its sample, this clone was seen a few times. TCRdb's protein, taken from a much larger clone, differs from this DNA's translation at residue 5, likely owing to a read error; the protein displayed comes from the DNA. V gene TRDV2 combines with J gene TRDJ1, with TRDD3 matching 11 bases. Germline V gene lookup returns CDR1 GEAIGNYY and CDR2 EKD. The J segment lost 4 bases and the V segment lost 3 bases, leaving 9 bases of the junction unmatched. This CDR3 has 16 amino acids. The CDR3 reads CACDAVGDTGGDKLIF. The CDR3 bases are TGTGCCTGTGACGCCGTGGGGGATACGGGGGGCGATAAACTCATCTTT.

A note on this clone: It is likely a read error: a sequence one base away is far more abundant. Other DNA sequences in this specimen translate into the identical CDR3. This chain links TRDV2 with TRDJ1, with 7 bases aligning to TRDD3. The J gene, left out of TCRdb, was set here by checking the DNA against germline. The length of the CDR3 is 14 residues. Germline assignment: CDR1 GEAIGNYY and CDR2 EKD. V was clipped by 0 bases and J by 5 bases; unmatched bases: 5. For the CDR3, the DNA is TGTGCCTGTGACACCCTGGGGGTTTCTGATAAACTCATCTTT. Translated, it gives CACDTLGVSDKLIF.

To note about this clone: A read error likely explains this, since a far larger clone differs by one base. This specimen includes other DNA sequences encoding the same CDR3. V is TRDV2 and J is TRDJ1, with a tentative D call TRDD3 (6 bases). Because TCRdb records no J gene, it was assigned here through a match of the DNA to germline. V gave up 1 base and J gave up 2 bases, with 22 bases separating them. Per germline, CDR1 GEAIGNYY and CDR2 EKD. The CDR3 spans 18 residues. CDR3 residues: CACDTLSPPQGETDKLIF. The CDR3 bases are TGTGCCTGTGACACGTTGAGCCCTCCGCAGGGGGAAACCGATAAACTCATCTTT.

Regarding this clone: A read error may be the cause here, since a much bigger clone is one base away. Other DNA sequences from this sample encode an identical CDR3 as well. This chain uses TRDV2 with TRDJ1; 7 bases line up with TRDD3. The J gene, absent from TCRdb, was called here by matching the DNA to germline. The germline CDR1 and CDR2 sequences are GEAIGNYY and EKD. CDR3 length equals 16 residues. CDR3 coding DNA: TGTGCCTGTGACGCGTTACTGGGGATGTACACTGATAAACTCATCTTT. It translates to CACDALLGMYTDKLIF.

By sample fraction, this clone is medium-sized. With only one base between it and a far larger clone, this is likely a read error. The chain employs TRDV2 and TRDJ1; D gene uncertain. This CDR3 region has 13 residues. Germline V gene sequence: CDR1 GEAIGNYY, CDR2 EKD. V was pared by 3 bases and J by 2 bases, with 9 bases between. The CDR3 is CACDAVGTDKLIF. The DNA for the CDR3 is TGTGCCTGTGACGCAGTGGGAACCGATAAACTCATCTTT.

This clone has a single count. TCRdb records a much larger clone's protein for this DNA, with a difference at residue 6 that likely arises from a read error; the protein given is the translation of the DNA. The rearrangement joins TRDV2 to TRDJ1; 9 bases align to TRDD3. TCRdb leaves out the J gene; it was filled in here by matching the DNA to germline. CDR3 length: 16 residues. The germline CDR1 and CDR2 sequences are GEAIGNYY and EKD. V trimming: 3 bases; J trimming: 4 bases; junction bases outside the gene matches: 11. CDR3 sequence reads: CACDLMGDIVDDKLIF. The CDR3 nucleotides are TGTGCCTGTGACCTAATGGGGGATATTGTTGACGATAAACTCATCTTT.

Turning to this clone: This likely traces to a read error, being one base from a far larger clone. At the DNA level, this CDR3 is encoded by other sequences in the same sample as well. The chain carries TRDV2 and TRDJ1, with D maybe TRDD3 (6 bases). TCRdb leaves out the J gene; it was filled in here by matching the DNA to germline. The CDR3 is 16 residues long. The V and J ends lost 0 bases and 2 bases respectively, with 15 bases between them. Germline lookup yields CDR1 GEAIGNYY and CDR2 EKD. The CDR3 here is CACDTVGGTYTDKLIF. The CDR3 DNA follows: TGTGCCTGTGACACCGTAGGGGGGACCTATACCGATAAACTCATCTTT.

This clone was detected a few times. A read error is likely here: a far larger clone is one base away. The chain carries TRDV2 and TRDJ1; 13 nucleotides agree with TRDD3. The CDR3 totals 18 residues. Looked up from germline, CDR1 is GEAIGNYY and CDR2 is EKD. The CDR3 reads CACDTVGLGDTPGDKRIF. DNA of the CDR3: TGTGCCTGTGACACCGTGGGACTGGGGGATACGCCTGGAGATAAACGCATCTTT.

This clone showed up just once. This likely traces to a read error, being one base from a far larger clone. In the same sample, other DNA sequences code for this CDR3. The rearrangement links TRDV2 to TRDJ3, with 9 bases that match TRDD3. The J gene, left out of TCRdb, was set here by checking the DNA against germline. The CDR3 length is 19 residues. Germline CDR1 GEAIGNYY, CDR2 EKD. V shed 0 bases, J shed 1 base, and the junction held 6 bases outside the gene matches. The CDR3 protein is CACDTASLGDSWDTRQMFF. CDR3 coding DNA: TGTGCCTGTGACACCGCCAGCCTGGGGGATTCCTGGGACACCCGACAGATGTTTTTC.

By sample fraction, this clone is large. Other DNA sequences in the sample encode the same CDR3. The chain is built from TRDV2 and TRDJ1; 12 bases fit TRDD3. The germline V gene has CDR1 GEAIGNYY and CDR2 EKD. V was pared by 4 bases and J by 4 bases, with 12 bases of the junction left unmatched. The CDR3 totals 17 residues. The CDR3 loop reads CACEQLVLGDTNDKLIF. The CDR3 DNA is TGTGCCTGTGAACAACTTGTACTGGGGGATACAAACGATAAACTCATCTTT.

As concerns this clone: The amino acid sequence in TCRdb belongs to a much larger clone and departs from this DNA's translation at residue 4, likely a sequencing read error; the sequence shown is translated from the DNA. The V call is TRDV2, the J call TRDJ1; the D is unclear. Here the J gene came from matching the DNA to germline, since TCRdb omits it. V shed 5 bases and J shed 4 bases, with 25 bases lying between them. In germline, CDR1 is GEAIGNYY, CDR2 EKD. There are 17 residues in the CDR3. CDR3 in DNA: TGTGCCTGTGCCTCTCTACGGTTAACTGTGAATAACGATAAACTCATCTTT. As protein: CACASLRLTVNNDKLIF.

Comment on this clone: A much larger clone differs by one base, so this may be a read error. The chain has TRDV2 and TRDJ1, with D perhaps TRDD3 (6 bases). TCRdb supplies no J gene; here it was assigned by aligning the nucleotide sequence to germline. The CDR3 contains 18 residues. Germline CDR1 is GEAIGNYY and CDR2 is EKD. The CDR3 spells CACDYTGAGVEDTDKLIF. The CDR3 bases are TGTGCCTGTGACTACACCGGGGCTGGGGTCGAAGACACAGATAAACTCATCTTT.

This clone is deemed hyperexpanded. The sample has other DNA sequences that encode this CDR3 too. The chain links TRDV2 to TRDJ1; TRDD3 aligns across 9 bases. Looked up from germline, CDR1 is GEAIGNYY and CDR2 is EKD. The CDR3 is 17 residues long. V trimming: 6 bases; J trimming: 0 bases; junction bases outside the gene matches: 13. The CDR3 nucleotides read TGTGCCTGTAAGAAACTGGGGGACGGGGAGTACACCGATAAACTCATCTTT. Residues: CACKKLGDGEYTDKLIF.

This clone is classed as large. Distinct nucleotide sequences in the sample also encode this CDR3. V and J are TRDV2 and TRDJ1, with D maybe TRDD3 (6 bases). V gave up 1 base and J gave up 5 bases, with 13 bases separating them. The germline V gene encodes CDR1 GEAIGNYY and CDR2 EKD. CDR3 size: 14 residues. CDR3 DNA sequence: TGTGCCTGTGACACTATGGGGGCCCGAGATAAACTCATCTTT. Translation: CACDTMGARDKLIF.